This T cell receptor beta chain is from a study (dated by TCRdb to the mid-2010s). With respect to the entire study: The research examined where HIV persistence comes from in people whose immune systems controlled HIV infection without treatment.

The germline ends are 10 bases apart after V is trimmed by 4 bases and J by 9 bases. CDR1 and CDR2 are read off the germline V gene (reference sequence) as LNHDA and SQIVND. Taken from cysteine to phenylalanine, the CDR3 has 12 residues. The CDR3 DNA has 36 bases and is translated from base 1. This clonotype was counted between two and nine times. Its antigen remains unidentified. No per-base quality is available; no much larger clone lies one base away. To prepare the library, 5' RACE was applied. Instrument used: Illumina HiSeq 2000. TCRdb took the public reads, trimmed them with fastp at Q25, ran MiXCR for clone calling and kept in-frame beta chains. Each entry is one CDR3 protein sequence, shown with its most common DNA and genes. This sample holds approximately 800 distinct CDR3 sequences; about 9.2% were observed only once. Roughly a quarter of the sample is held by the ten biggest clonotypes.

The sample taken for sequencing was total memory T cells from blood PBMCs. This sample's cell subset or site label indicates: transitional memory CD4+ T cells. The sequence was collected from a male donor with HIV. The V and J genes are TRBV19 and TRBJ2-4; TRBD2 might be the D gene, on 5 matching bases. The CDR3 sequence is CASSTTSSIQYF. In nucleotides, the sequence is TGTGCCAGTAGTACCACTAGTAGCATTCAGTACTTC.